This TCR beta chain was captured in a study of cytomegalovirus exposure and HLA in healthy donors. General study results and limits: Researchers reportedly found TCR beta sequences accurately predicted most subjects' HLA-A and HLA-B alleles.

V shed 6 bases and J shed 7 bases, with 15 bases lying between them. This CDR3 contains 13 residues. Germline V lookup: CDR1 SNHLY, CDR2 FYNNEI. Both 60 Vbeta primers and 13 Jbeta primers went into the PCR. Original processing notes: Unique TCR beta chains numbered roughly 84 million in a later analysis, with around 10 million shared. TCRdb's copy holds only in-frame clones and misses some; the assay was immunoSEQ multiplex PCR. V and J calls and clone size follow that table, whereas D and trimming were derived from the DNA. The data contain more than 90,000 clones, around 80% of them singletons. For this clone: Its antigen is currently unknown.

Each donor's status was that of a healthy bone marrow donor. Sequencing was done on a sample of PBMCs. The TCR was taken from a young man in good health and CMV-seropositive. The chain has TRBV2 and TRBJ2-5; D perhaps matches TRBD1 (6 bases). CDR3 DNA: TGTGCCAGCAGACCGGACAGATCCGGGACCCAGTACTTC. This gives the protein CASRPDRSGTQYF.